This passage covers 20 T cell receptor beta chains from one sample sequenced in a study of T cell clonality in common variable immunodeficiency (dated by TCRdb to about 2015). The library was generated by the immunoSEQ multiplex PCR assay. Imported from immuneACCESS, the table was reduced by TCRdb to in-frame sequences with V and J called. These copies leave out some clones; in studies compared against another copy, an unresolved V gene accounts for under half, and the cause of the remainder is not known. With fewer than 70,000 clones recorded, this sample contains no clone counted only once. Around 1.6% of the sample belongs to the ten largest clones. Specimen: peripheral blood mononuclear cells. The receptors here all came from a person between 18 and 75 years old in good health.

A note on this clone: This may be a read error, as it is one base from a much larger clone. The sequenced fragment ends 3 residues before the CDR3 boundary, so the rest is inferred from the germline J gene. At the DNA level, this CDR3 is encoded by other sequences in the same sample as well. V gene TRBV7-8 combines with J gene TRBJ2-3; 12 bases are shared with TRBD2. V lost 2 bases to trimming and J lost 3 bases; unmatched junction nucleotides: 3. The CDR3 covers 16 residues. Germline CDR1 is SGHVS and CDR2 is FQNEAQ. CDR3 DNA, as far as it was read: TGTGCCAGCAGCTTAAGACTAGCGGGGGATACAGATACG. Its protein product is CASSLRLAGDTDT. The complete CDR3 reads CASSLRLAGDTDTQYF.

This clone has a count of ten or more. The missing CDR3 end, 3 residues past where the read stops, is filled in from the germline J gene. The chain carries TRBV20-1 and TRBJ2-1; 7 bases are a match to TRBD2. Germline lookup yields CDR1 DFQATT and CDR2 SNEGSKA (reference sequence). V shed 3 bases and J 0 bases; nucleotides not matched to a gene: 5. There are 15 residues in the CDR3. CDR3 DNA, as far as it was read: TGCAGTGCTAGGAGCGGCGGGAGCTCCTACAATGAG. As protein: CSARSGGSSYNE. Given in full, the CDR3 is CSARSGGSSYNEQFF.

This clone occurred many times. The CDR3 extends 3 residues past the end of the read, so its final part is completed from the germline J gene. The gene calls are TRBV7-9 and TRBJ2-7; 9 positions match TRBD1. The CDR3 runs 15 residues. Germline lookup yields CDR1 SEHNR and CDR2 FQNEAQ (reference sequence). J lost 6 bases, V lost 4 bases, and 10 bases had no gene match. The CDR3 here is CASSSTQQGAGEQYF. CDR3 DNA (partial): TGTGCCAGCAGCTCAACACAACAGGGGGCAGGCGAG.

This clone came up many times. The sequenced fragment ends 3 residues before the CDR3 boundary, so the rest is inferred from the germline J gene. The chain links TRBV30 to TRBJ2-7, with D maybe TRBD1 (6 bases). The CDR3 consists of 14 residues. The V gene lost 4 bases and the J gene lost 1 base, with 14 bases spanning the gap. From germline, CDR1 is GTSNPN and CDR2 SVGIG (reference sequence). Partial CDR3 DNA: TGTGCCTGGAATATGGAACAGGGATCCTACGAG. Its translation: CAWNMEQGSYE. The complete CDR3 protein is CAWNMEQGSYEQYF.

This clone was recorded many times. Read sequence stops 3 residues before the CDR3 end, and the germline J gene provides the missing end. This chain uses TRBV14 with TRBJ2-7; 9 nucleotides align to TRBD2. Germline values: CDR1 SGHDN, CDR2 FVKESK. Trimming cost V 0 bases and J 2 bases; bases outside gene matches: 11. CDR3 size: 18 residues. The CDR3 DNA, read in part, is TGTGCCAGCAGCCAAGAGAACCCCCAAGCGGGAGGCCCCTACGAG. Protein product: CASSQENPQAGGPYE. The full CDR3 protein reads CASSQENPQAGGPYEQYF.

This clone was counted many times. CDR3 loop: CASSSWDTKFNQPQHF. The part of the CDR3 DNA that was read is TGTGCCAGCAGTTCCTGGGACACGAAATTCAATCAGCCC. The V call is TRBV28, the J call TRBJ1-5; D possibly corresponds to TRBD1 (6 bases). The read halts 3 residues ahead of the CDR3 end, with the missing end drawn from the germline J gene. Trimming cost V 4 bases and J 3 bases, with 16 bases left between them. The CDR3 loop spans 16 amino acids. The V gene's germline CDR1 is MDHEN and CDR2 SYDVKM.

This clone was counted many times. The sequence runs out 3 residues before the end of the CDR3; the remainder is reconstructed from the germline J gene. The chain combines TRBV28 with TRBJ2-1; maybe TRBD2 (5 bases). The CDR3 consists of 15 residues. The V gene lost 6 bases and the J gene lost 5 bases, with 17 bases spanning the gap. Germline CDR1 MDHEN, CDR2 SYDVKM. The DNA read from the CDR3 is TGTGCCAGCAGACCCAGCGGAGCTACTGACAATGAG. Protein: CASRPSGATDNE. The CDR3 reads in full as CASRPSGATDNEQFF. Supplemented by reference TRBV28 and TRBJ2-1, the full variable domain reads DVKVTQSSRYLVKRTGEKVFLECVQDMDHENMFWYRQDPGLGLRLIYFSYDVKMKEKGDIPEGYSVSREKKERFSLILESASTNQTSMYLCASRPSGATDNEQFFGPGTRLTVL.

This clone came up many times. The read terminates 3 residues ahead of where the CDR3 ends, so the germline J gene completes it. This chain uses TRBV5-4 with TRBJ2-1; 7 positions agree with TRBD2. V was clipped by 3 bases and J by 3 bases; unmatched bases: 3. The CDR3 length is 14 residues. Germline CDR1 SGHNT, CDR2 YYREEE (reference sequence). CDR3 bases read: TGTGCCAGCAGCTCTACGGGGGGCTACAATGAG. This sequence encodes CASSSTGGYNE. The whole CDR3 reads CASSSTGGYNEQFF. Full variable domain (missing parts from reference TRBV5-4 and TRBJ2-1): ETGVTQSPTHLIKTRGQQVTLRCSSQSGHNTVSWYQQALGQGPQFIFQYYREEENGRGNFPPRFSGLQFPNYSSELNVNALELDDSALYLCASSSTGGYNEQFFGPGTRLTVL.

This clone was seen repeatedly, ten times or more. Read data end 3 residues before the CDR3 end; the end is taken from the germline J gene. V and J are TRBV20-1 and TRBJ2-5, with 9 bases aligning to TRBD2. Per the germline V gene, CDR1 is DFQATT and CDR2 is SNEGSKA (reference sequence). Trimming cost V 0 bases and J 1 base; bases outside gene matches: 6. The CDR3 is 16 amino acids. The CDR3 spells CSARDESSGVQETQYF. CDR3 DNA, as far as it was read: TGCAGTGCTAGAGATGAGTCTAGCGGGGTCCAAGAGACC.

To note about this clone: Read coverage stops 3 residues before the CDR3 terminus; the germline J gene supplies the remainder. Other DNA sequences within the sample encode an identical CDR3. The chain joins TRBV5-1 to TRBJ2-1; 11 nucleotides line up with TRBD2. The CDR3 length is 21 residues. V trimming: 4 bases; J trimming: 0 bases; junction bases outside the gene matches: 18. CDR1 and CDR2 (germline): SGHRS, YFSETQ. The chain's CDR3 is CASSLNPPSGRSISSYNEQFF. CDR3 bases read: TGCGCCAGCAGCCTGAACCCTCCTAGCGGGAGGTCAATCAGCTCCTACAATGAG.

This clone was observed at least ten times. The read ends 3 residues before the CDR3 terminus; that terminus is restored from the germline J gene. This sequence joins TRBV19 and TRBJ2-2, with D perhaps assigned TRBD1 or TRBD2 (5 bases each). There are 13 residues in the CDR3. Germline V gene lookup returns CDR1 LNHDA and CDR2 SQIVND (reference sequence). V dropped 8 bases and J dropped 5 bases, with 12 bases sitting between them. The CDR3 here is CASRGDGTGELFF. Partial CDR3 DNA: TGTGCCAGTCGAGGGGATGGGACCGGGGAG.

Ten or more counts support this clone. The CDR3 extends 3 residues past the end of the read, so its final part is completed from the germline J gene. The rearrangement links TRBV29-1 to TRBJ2-6, with 9 bases aligning to TRBD1. Looked up from germline, CDR1 is SQVTM and CDR2 is ANQGSEA. CDR3 length equals 18 residues. V lost 3 bases to trimming and J lost 0 bases; unmatched junction nucleotides: 9. CDR3 DNA, as far as it was read: TGCAGCGTTGACAACTGGGACAGGGAGTACTCTGGGGCCAACGTC. Translated, it gives CSVDNWDREYSGANV. The entire CDR3 protein is CSVDNWDREYSGANVLTF.

This clone was recorded many times. The CDR3 extends 3 residues past the end of the read, so its final part is completed from the germline J gene. The chain is built from TRBV6-2 or TRBV6-3 and TRBJ2-1, with 9 bases aligning to TRBD2. Germline CDR1 is MNHEY and CDR2 is SVGEGT. This CDR3 contains 15 residues. The V segment lost 5 bases and the J segment 7 bases; nucleotides outside the gene matches: 9. CDR3 amino acids: CASSPSGKYGNEQFF. CDR3 DNA (partial): TGTGCCAGCAGTCCTAGCGGGAAGTATGGAAATGAG.

There are many counts of this clone. Read coverage stops 3 residues before the CDR3 terminus; the germline J gene supplies the remainder. The rearrangement uses TRBV7-8 and TRBJ2-5; 7 bases agree with TRBD2. The CDR3 contains 15 residues. CDR1 SGHVS and CDR2 FQNEAQ come from the germline V gene. With 3 bases clipped from V and 4 bases from J, the junction kept 8 bases outside the gene matches. CDR3 DNA, as far as it was read: TGTGCCAGCAGCTTTCGGACTAGTCTCGGAGAGACC. Its translation: CASSFRTSLGET. The full CDR3 protein reads CASSFRTSLGETQYF. Based on the CDR3 plus reference TRBV7-8 and TRBJ2-5, the full variable domain is GAGVSQSPRYKVAKRGQDVALRCDPISGHVSLFWYQQALGQGPEFLTYFQNEAQLDKSGLPSDRFFAERPEGSVSTLKIQRTQQEDSAVYLCASSFRTSLGETQYFGPGTRLLVL.

In its sample, this clone was seen a few times. The CDR3 end lies 3 residues beyond the end of the read and is filled in from the germline J gene. The chain is built from TRBV7-2 and TRBJ2-7, with D perhaps matching TRBD1 (5 bases). This CDR3 is built from 14 residues. The V gene's germline CDR1 is SGHTA and CDR2 FQGNSA. Trimming stripped 5 bases from V and 3 bases from J, with 14 bases between. CDR3 region: CASSPGPDRYEQYF. The sequenced CDR3 bases are TGTGCCAGCAGCCCAGGGCCCGATCGCTACGAG.

This clone was counted at least ten times. The read stops 3 residues short of the end of the CDR3; the missing end is completed from the germline J gene. This chain connects TRBV7-9 to TRBJ2-3, with 10 bases lining up with TRBD1. V lost 3 bases, J lost 4 bases, and 4 bases stayed unmatched. The CDR3 has 15 residues. Germline loops: CDR1 SEHNR, CDR2 FQNEAQ (reference sequence). The part of the CDR3 DNA that was read is TGTGCCAGCAGCTTCCCGGGACAGGGGTCAGATACG. It yields the protein CASSFPGQGSDT. The full CDR3 protein is CASSFPGQGSDTQYF.

This clone came up many times. The CDR3 end is not reached by the read, which stops 3 residues before it; the germline J gene fills it in. The rearrangement links TRBV20-1 to TRBJ1-1, with no clear D. There are 15 residues in the CDR3. Germline V lookup: CDR1 DFQATT, CDR2 SNEGSKA (reference sequence). Trimming took off 0 bases at V and 0 bases at J, with 11 bases between the two ends. The CDR3 loop is CSARDFHSMNTEAFF. Partial CDR3 DNA: TGCAGTGCTAGAGATTTTCACAGCATGAACACTGAA.

This clone was picked up many times. The same CDR3 can be traced to other DNA sequences in this sample. CDR3 bases read: TGTGCCAGCAGCTTAGTTCAAGGCGAG. Protein sequence: CASSLVQGE. The whole CDR3 is CASSLVQGEQYF. The chain employs TRBV13 and TRBJ2-7; D uncertain. Coverage ceases 3 residues before the CDR3 finishes, and the germline J gene fills in the end. Germline loops: CDR1 PRHDT, CDR2 FYEKMQ (reference sequence). V shed 1 base and J shed 6 bases, with 7 bases lying between them. CDR3 length: 12 residues.

This clone has at least ten counts. The sequence runs out 3 residues before the end of the CDR3; the remainder is reconstructed from the germline J gene. The J gene is TRBJ2-5, the V gene TRBV20-1; TRBD1 aligns across 8 bases. V shed 1 base, J shed 5 bases, and the junction held 3 bases outside the gene matches. The CDR3 covers 13 residues. CDR1 and CDR2 from the germline V gene are DFQATT and SNEGSKA (reference sequence). CDR3 region: CSARGQGLETQYF. Incomplete CDR3 DNA: TGCAGTGCTAGAGGACAGGGGCTTGAGACC.

In this sample, this clone turned up many times. The CDR3 goes on 3 residues after the read ends, and that part is filled in from the germline J gene. The V gene is TRBV29-1, the J gene TRBJ1-2, with 9 bases fitting TRBD1. Germline V gene data show CDR1 as SQVTM and CDR2 as ANQGSEA. There are 14 residues in the CDR3. The trim removed 4 bases at V and 3 bases at J, leaving 6 bases unmatched. The sequenced part of the CDR3 DNA is TGCAGCGTTGCCGGGGACAGGGACGACTATGGC. Amino acids: CSVAGDRDDYG. From start to end, the CDR3 is CSVAGDRDDYGYTF.